This T cell receptor beta chain was identified during a study of blood T cell repertoires in COVID-19. Profiled with immunoSEQ multiplex PCR; TCRdb holds only in-frame clones, not every one. In the table there are more than 85,000 clones, 65% to 85% of which are singletons. Material for sequencing was peripheral blood. The receptor was isolated from a woman aged 55 to 70 with acute or convalescent COVID-19.

Here the CDR3 reads CASSGDFGTYEQYF. Written as DNA, the CDR3 is TGCGCCAGCAGCGGGGACTTTGGAACCTACGAGCAGTACTTC. This rearrangement joins TRBV5-1 to TRBJ2-7; D possibly corresponds to TRBD2 (6 bases). The germline V and J ends were trimmed by 4 bases and 2 bases, with 13 bases remaining between them. Per the germline V gene, CDR1 is SGHRS and CDR2 is YFSETQ. The CDR3 consists of 14 residues.